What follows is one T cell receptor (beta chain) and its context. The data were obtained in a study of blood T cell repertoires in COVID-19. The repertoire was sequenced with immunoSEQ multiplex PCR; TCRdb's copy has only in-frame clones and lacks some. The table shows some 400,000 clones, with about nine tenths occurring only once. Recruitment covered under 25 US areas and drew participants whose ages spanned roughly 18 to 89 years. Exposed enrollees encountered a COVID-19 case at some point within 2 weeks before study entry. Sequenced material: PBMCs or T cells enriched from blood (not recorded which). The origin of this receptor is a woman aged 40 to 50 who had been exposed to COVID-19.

The CDR3 DNA is TGTGCCAGCAGTTCCCGGGACTTTTACGAGCAGTACTTC. This translates into CASSSRDFYEQYF. V is TRBV12-3 or TRBV12-4 and J is TRBJ2-7, with TRBD2 as a possible D gene (6 bases). This CDR3 region has 13 residues. V shed 4 bases and J shed 4 bases, with 11 bases lying between them.